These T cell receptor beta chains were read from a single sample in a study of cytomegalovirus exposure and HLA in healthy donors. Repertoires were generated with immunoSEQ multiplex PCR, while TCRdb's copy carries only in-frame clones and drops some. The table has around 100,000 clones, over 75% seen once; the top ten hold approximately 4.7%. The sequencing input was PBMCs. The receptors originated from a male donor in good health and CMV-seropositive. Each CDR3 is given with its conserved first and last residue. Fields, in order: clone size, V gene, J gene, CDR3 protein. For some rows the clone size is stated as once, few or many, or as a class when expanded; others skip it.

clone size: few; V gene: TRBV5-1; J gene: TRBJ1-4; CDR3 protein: CASSADSTNEKLFF
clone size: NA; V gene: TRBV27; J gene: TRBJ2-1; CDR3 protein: CASSWTGRNEQFF
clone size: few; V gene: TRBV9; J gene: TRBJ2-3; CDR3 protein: CASSPPGTSGSSTQYF
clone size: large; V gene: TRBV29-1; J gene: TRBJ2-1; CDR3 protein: CSVERYPQFF
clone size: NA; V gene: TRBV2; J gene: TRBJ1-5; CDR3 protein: CASSVGQGANQPQHF
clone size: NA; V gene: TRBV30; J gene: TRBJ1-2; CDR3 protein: CAWADTGDRRGYTF
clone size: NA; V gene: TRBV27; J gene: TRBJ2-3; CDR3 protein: CASSSPALAGSTDTQYF
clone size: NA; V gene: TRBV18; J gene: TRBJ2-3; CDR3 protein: CASLSRGLAADTQYF
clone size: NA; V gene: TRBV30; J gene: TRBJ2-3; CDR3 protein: CAWSVGAGRTYF
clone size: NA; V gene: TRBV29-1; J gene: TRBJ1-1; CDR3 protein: CSVDSNGEAFF
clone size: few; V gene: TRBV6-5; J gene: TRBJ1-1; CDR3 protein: CASSLWLGTRGTEAFF
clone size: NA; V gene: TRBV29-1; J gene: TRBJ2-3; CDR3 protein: CSALGLEKADTQYF
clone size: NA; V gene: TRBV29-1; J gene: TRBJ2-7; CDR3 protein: CSVSTGYEQYF
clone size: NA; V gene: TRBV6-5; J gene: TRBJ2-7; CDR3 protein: CASSYVGGEQYF
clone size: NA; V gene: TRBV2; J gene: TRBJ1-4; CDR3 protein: CASRDPGSEKLFF
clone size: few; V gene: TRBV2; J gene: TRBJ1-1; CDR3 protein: CASKRTTNTEAFF
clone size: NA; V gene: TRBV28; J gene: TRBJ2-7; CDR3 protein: CASSLDSDYYEQYF
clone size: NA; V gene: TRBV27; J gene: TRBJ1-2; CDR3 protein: CASSLRGIYGYTF
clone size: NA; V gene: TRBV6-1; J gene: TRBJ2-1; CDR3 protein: CASTRQGAVEQFF
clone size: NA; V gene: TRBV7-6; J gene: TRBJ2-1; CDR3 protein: CASSPRPGEGDEQFF
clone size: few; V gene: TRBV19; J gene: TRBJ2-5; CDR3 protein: CASSLRSGVVVETQYF
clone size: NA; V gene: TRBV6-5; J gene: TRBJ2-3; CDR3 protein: CASSSVGGDTQYF
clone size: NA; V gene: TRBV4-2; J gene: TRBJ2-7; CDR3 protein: CASSQETGGRTYEQYF
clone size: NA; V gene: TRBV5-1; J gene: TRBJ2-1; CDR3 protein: CASSSSTLAGVSNEQFF